These T cell receptor beta chains were read from a single sample in a study of shared clonotypes between healthy human individuals. Measured with immunoSEQ multiplex PCR; TCRdb has only the in-frame clones, and not every one. The sample includes some 630,000 clones, about 78% of them seen just once. Sequenced: memory CD4+ T cells sorted from blood. These receptors came from a woman in her twenties or thirties in good health. CDR3s include the opening cysteine and the closing phenylalanine or tryptophan. The D gene is left open where the match is weak. Not every row has a clone size; where given, it reads once, few, many or a size class.

TRBJ2-1 | TRBV28 | few | - | TGTGCCAGCAGTACCCCGTCGACTAGAAACAATGAGCAGTTCTTC | CASSTPSTRNNEQFF
TRBJ2-7 | TRBV11-3 | once | - | TGTGCCAGCAGCCTCGACCCGGGAGATTTGAGCGAGCAGTACTTC | CASSLDPGDLSEQYF
TRBJ2-3 | TRBV5-1 | - | TRBD1 | TGCGCCAGCAGCCCCAACAGGGGATCGACAGATACGCAGTATTTT | CASSPNRGSTDTQYF
TRBJ2-7 | TRBV28 | - | - | TGTGCCAGCAGTTCACCACAGGGATACGAGCAGTACTTC | CASSSPQGYEQYF
TRBJ2-5 | TRBV28 | once | - | TGTGCCAGCAGTAGGGGCCCCGGAGGATATGGAGAGACCCAGTACTTC | CASSRGPGGYGETQYF
TRBJ1-3 | TRBV28 | - | - | TGTGCCAGCAGCCCTTGGACGCCCGGAAACACCATATATTTT | CASSPWTPGNTIYF
TRBJ2-3 | TRBV7-2 | - | - | TGTGCCAGCAGCTTAAATTATATCTCCACAGATACGCAGTATTTT | CASSLNYISTDTQYF
TRBJ1-6 | TRBV15 | - | - | TGTGCCACCAGCAGAGATCGGATGAGTAGTTCACCCCTCCACTTT | CATSRDRMSSSPLHF
TRBJ1-2 | TRBV5-8 | - | TRBD1 | TGTGCCAGCAGCTCGACAGGGGTCTATGGCTACACCTTC | CASSSTGVYGYTF
TRBJ2-1 | TRBV4-1 | few | - | TGCGCCAGCAGCCAGGGGCCCGGGAGATTACGGGCCTACAATGAGCAGTTCTTC | CASSQGPGRLRAYNEQFF
TRBJ1-2 | TRBV27 | - | - | TGTGCCAGCAGTTTTTCCCTCGACGTAGCTAACTATGGCTACACCTTC | CASSFSLDVANYGYTF
TRBJ1-1 | TRBV5-1 | few | - | TGCGCCAGCACCCCGACAGCTGGGGGGACTGAAGCTTTCTTT | CASTPTAGGTEAFF
TRBJ1-5 | TRBV5-6 | - | - | TGTGCCAGCAGCTTGAAGGGCAGCAATCAGCCCCAGCATTTT | CASSLKGSNQPQHF
TRBJ1-4 | TRBV7-9 | few | - | TGTGCCAGCCGCCGCGGAGCGGCCGAAAAACTGTTTTTT | CASRRGAAEKLFF
TRBJ2-1 | TRBV29-1 | - | TRBD2 | TGCAGCCCAACAGCCACCCCTGCGGGAGGTGAGTACAATGAGCAGTTCTTC | CSPTATPAGGEYNEQFF
TRBJ2-1 | TRBV4-1 | once | - | TGCGCCAGCAGCCTCCCCCTTGGAGAGCAGTTCTTC | CASSLPLGEQFF
TRBJ2-6 | TRBV15 | - | - | TGTGCCACCAGCAGACTTAGTGGGACGGACTCTGGGGCCAACGTCCTGACTTTC | CATSRLSGTDSGANVLTF
TRBJ2-7 | TRBV7-8 | - | - | TGTGCCAGCAGCGTAGGCGGCAGCTACGAGCAGTACTTC | CASSVGGSYEQYF
TRBJ1-2 | TRBV27 | - | TRBD1 | TGTGCCAGCAGTTTCCTAGGGGGCGCCGTAGATGGCTACACCTTC | CASSFLGGAVDGYTF
TRBJ1-1 | TRBV5-1 | few | TRBD1 | TGCGCCAGCAGCCCACTACAGGGGGCGGAAACTGAAGCTTTCTTT | CASSPLQGAETEAFF
TRBJ2-6 | TRBV19 | few | TRBD1 | TGTGCCACCCGGGACAGCTCTGGGGCCAACGTCCTGACTTTC | CATRDSSGANVLTF
TRBJ2-7 | TRBV18 | - | - | TGTGCCAGCTCACCGATAAGGGACACCACCTACGAGCAGTACTTC | CASSPIRDTTYEQYF
TRBJ1-4 | TRBV29-1 | - | - | TGCAGCGTTGATGGCCCCAGCGGTGAAAAACTGTTTTTT | CSVDGPSGEKLFF
TRBJ2-7 | TRBV5-1 | - | TRBD1 | TGCGCCAGCAGCTTAGGGGACAGGGCCTACGAGCAGTACTTC | CASSLGDRAYEQYF
TRBJ2-1 | TRBV19 | - | TRBD2 | TGTGCCAGTAGTATCTCTAGCGGGAGCTCCTACAATGAGCAGTTCTTC | CASSISSGSSYNEQFF
TRBJ2-1 | TRBV7-2 | few | - | TGTGCCAGCAGCTTCAGGGGTCAGAGCTCCTACAATGAGCAGTTCTTC | CASSFRGQSSYNEQFF
TRBJ1-1 | TRBV27 | - | TRBD1 | TGTGCCAGCAGTTTATGGCAGGGGGCTGTGTACACTGAAGCTTTCTTT | CASSLWQGAVYTEAFF
TRBJ2-1 | TRBV6-5 | - | TRBD2 | TGTGCCAGCAGTTACAGAGCGGGAGGGTCGTACAATGAGCAGTTCTTC | CASSYRAGGSYNEQFF
TRBJ2-1 | TRBV1 | many | - | TGCACCAGCAGCCAAACCGGGACTAGCCGGAATGAGCAGTTCTTC | CTSSQTGTSRNEQFF
TRBJ2-5 | TRBV7-8 | - | TRBD2 | TGTGCCAGCAGTTCGGACAGGGGGAGATGGACTAGCGGGAGTGAGACCCAGTACTTC | CASSSDRGRWTSGSETQYF
TRBJ2-5 | TRBV30 | - | TRBD2 | TGTGCCTGGAGCGATAGCGGGAGGGCCTGGGAGACCCAGTACTTC | CAWSDSGRAWETQYF
TRBJ2-7 | TRBV7-2 | - | - | TGTGCCAGCAGCCCCGGGACACAGGAATACGAGCAGTACTTC | CASSPGTQEYEQYF
TRBJ2-5 | TRBV5-1 | - | - | TGCGCCAGCAGGGCAGGGGATACGGAGACCCAGTACTTC | CASRAGDTETQYF
TRBJ2-3 | TRBV29-1 | once | TRBD2 | TGCAGCGTTGATGAGCGGGGTAACACAGATACGCAGTATTTT | CSVDERGNTDTQYF
TRBJ1-1 | TRBV6-1 | - | - | TGTGCCAGCAGTGATCGGGGGATCACTGAAGCTTTCTTT | CASSDRGITEAFF
TRBJ2-7 | TRBV2 | few | - | TGTGCCAGCAGTGAACGGCAGGTTATGAACGAGCAGTACTTC | CASSERQVMNEQYF
TRBJ2-2 | TRBV5-1 | - | TRBD1 | TGCGCCAGCAGCCCGGGACAGGGAGTTGGAGAAAACACCGGGGAGCTGTTTTTT | CASSPGQGVGENTGELFF
TRBJ2-1 | TRBV4-1 | few | TRBD2 | TGCGCCAGCAGCCGAGATCCTAGCGGGAGGGCCAATGAGCAGTTCTTC | CASSRDPSGRANEQFF
TRBJ2-7 | TRBV11-2 | - | TRBD1 | TGTGCCAGCAGCCCCGGGGGACAGGGGGCGCGCGGGCAGTACTTC | CASSPGGQGARGQYF
TRBJ1-2 | TRBV25-1 | few | TRBD1 | TGTGCCAGCAGTGCCCGGGACAGCTATGGCTACACCTTC | CASSARDSYGYTF
TRBJ2-5 | TRBV7-6 | - | - | TGTGCCAGCAGCTTAAATCCCCCAGGAGAGACCCAGTACTTC | CASSLNPPGETQYF
TRBJ1-1 | TRBV7-6 | few | - | TGTGCCAGCAGTCGGGATTACAACACTGAAGCTTTCTTT | CASSRDYNTEAFF
TRBJ2-7 | TRBV21-1 | - | - | TGTGCCAGCAGCAAAGCCCGACAGGGCCTCTCCCACGAGCAGTACTTC | CASSKARQGLSHEQYF
TRBJ2-2 | TRBV6-4 | many | TRBD1 | TGTGCCAGCAGTGACTCGGGACAGGGCGACACCGGGGAGCTGTTTTTT | CASSDSGQGDTGELFF
TRBJ1-2 | TRBV7-2 | - | - | TGTGCCAGCAGCTTCAGCGGGGGTACCCCTTTCGGCTACACCTTC | CASSFSGGTPFGYTF
TRBJ1-5 | TRBV15 | - | - | TGTGCCACCAGCAGAGTAGGAGATCAGCCCCAGCATTTT | CATSRVGDQPQHF
TRBJ2-3 | TRBV7-9 | - | - | TGTGCCAGCACCAGAAGCGCCGGGATTACAGATACGCAGTATTTT | CASTRSAGITDTQYF
TRBJ1-4 | TRBV2 | - | - | TGTGCCAGCAGTGGCTCAGGGGAATCTAATGAAAAACTGTTTTTT | CASSGSGESNEKLFF